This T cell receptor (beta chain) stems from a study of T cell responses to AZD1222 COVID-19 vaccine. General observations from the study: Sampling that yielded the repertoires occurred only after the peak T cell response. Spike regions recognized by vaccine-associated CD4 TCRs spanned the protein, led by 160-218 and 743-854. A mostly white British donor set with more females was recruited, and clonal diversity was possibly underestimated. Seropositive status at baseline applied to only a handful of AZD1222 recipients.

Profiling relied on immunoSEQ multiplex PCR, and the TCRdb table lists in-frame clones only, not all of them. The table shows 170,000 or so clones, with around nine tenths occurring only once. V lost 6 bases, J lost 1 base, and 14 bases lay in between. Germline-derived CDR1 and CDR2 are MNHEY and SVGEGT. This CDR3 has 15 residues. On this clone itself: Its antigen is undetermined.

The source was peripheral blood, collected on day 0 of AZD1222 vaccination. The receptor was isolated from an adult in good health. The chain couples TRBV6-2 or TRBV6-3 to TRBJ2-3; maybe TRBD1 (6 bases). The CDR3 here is CASSTWGRRTDTQYF. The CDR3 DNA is TGTGCCAGCAGCACATGGGGGCGACGCACAGATACGCAGTATTTT.